This TCR beta chain derives from a study of metastatic and nonmetastatic thyroid tumors. TCRdb redid the clone calls on the PCR reads using MiXCR. The sample contains 15,000 or so clones, under 40% of which appear only once. Among the patients, none had received any treatment before thyroid surgery. V dropped 0 bases and J dropped 1 base, with 6 bases sitting between them. Germline CDR1 GTSNPN, CDR2 SVGIG (reference sequence). This CDR3 spans 13 amino acids. Sample: tumor tissue. The J gene is TRBJ1-1, the V gene TRBV30; D unresolved. The receptor was isolated from a male donor with papillary thyroid cancer or a benign thyroid nodule (not recorded which). Some clones in this sample may be carry-over from other donors' samples. This chain's CDR3 is CAWSVFGNTEAFF. The DNA of the CDR3 is TGTGCCTGGAGTGTATTCGGGAACACTGAAGCTTTCTTT.